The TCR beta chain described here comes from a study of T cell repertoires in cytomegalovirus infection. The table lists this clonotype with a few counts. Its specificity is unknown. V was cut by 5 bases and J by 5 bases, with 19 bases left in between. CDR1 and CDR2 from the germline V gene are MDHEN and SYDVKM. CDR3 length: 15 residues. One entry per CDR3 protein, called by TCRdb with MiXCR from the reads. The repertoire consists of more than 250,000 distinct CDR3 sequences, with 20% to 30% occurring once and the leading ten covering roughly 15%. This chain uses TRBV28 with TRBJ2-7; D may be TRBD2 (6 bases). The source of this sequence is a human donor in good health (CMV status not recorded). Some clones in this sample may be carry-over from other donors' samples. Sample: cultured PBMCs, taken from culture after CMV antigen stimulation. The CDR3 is CASSTPGPGVHEQYF. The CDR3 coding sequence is TGTGCCAGCAGTACTCCGGGCCCGGGGGTCCACGAGCAGTACTTC.